This T cell receptor (beta chain) was profiled in a study of metastatic and nonmetastatic thyroid tumors (dated by TCRdb to the early 2020s). For the study in its entirety: Repertoires from peripheral blood and from tumor or nodule tissue samples of malignant and benign thyroid patients were compared. Broader findings and caveats from the paper: In both blood and tumor samples, malignant tumors were reported to have significantly higher TCR beta diversity than benign nodules.

None of the patients had been given any treatment before thyroid surgery. Using T-cell receptor beta sequencing, the researchers looked back retrospectively at clinical samples from patients, gathered between about 2012 and 2019. Libraries were prepared through PCR. Reads for this sample came from an Illumina HiSeq 4000. The TCR beta-chain CDR3 region of each patient was profiled by high-throughput sequencing. The authors processed their data as follows. Drawing on CDR3 differences between clinicopathological groups, the researchers built a classifier meant to tell apart patients with distant-metastatic papillary thyroid cancer. To measure repertoire diversity the researchers used the Shannon index, while the Morisita-Horn index served to gauge how similar the tumor and blood repertoires were. TCRdb reran the public reads through fastp at Q25 and MiXCR, keeping productive beta chains. TCRdb's processing, not the authors' own work, is the source of the V and J calls. The sample has about 25,000 clones on record, 19% of them singletons. The ten top clones hold approximately 4.2% of the sample.

The junction shows trimming of 5 bases on V and 3 bases on J, and the gene matches do not reach 9 bases of it. The CDR3 spans 16 residues, from the cysteine through the phenylalanine. The CDR3 DNA has 48 bases and is translated from base 1. CDR1 and CDR2 are read off the germline V gene as SGHDN and FVKESK. At least ten counts were recorded for this clone. What this receptor recognizes is not known. No per-base quality is available; no much larger clone lies one base away. The TCR sequence derives from a male donor with papillary thyroid cancer or a benign thyroid nodule (not recorded which). Some clones in this sample may be carry-over from other donors' samples. Sequencing was done on a sample of blood. The rearranged segments are TRBV14 and TRBJ2-7; 11 central nucleotides agree with TRBD1. The sequence in DNA is TGTGCCAGCAGCGAACTTGGGACAGGGGGACTCTACGAGCAGTACTTC. Its protein reads: CASSELGTGGLYEQYF.